Presented here are 23 T cell receptor beta chains from one specimen sequenced in a study of cytomegalovirus exposure and HLA in healthy donors. Amplification used 60 Vbeta primers and 13 Jbeta primers. Libraries were prepared by immunoSEQ multiplex PCR; TCRdb keeps only in-frame clonotypes and omits some of them. The sample holds about 150,000 clones, around 75% seen once. Sequencing used PBMCs. These TCRs come from a man aged 25 to 40 in good health and CMV-seropositive.

The chain joins TRBV11-2 to TRBJ1-3, with 8 positions matching TRBD1. J gave up 1 base and V 5 bases, and 7 bases lay outside the gene matches. Germline CDR1 SGHAT, CDR2 FQNNGV. The CDR3 is made up of 16 amino acids. The CDR3 here is CASSQQGVRSGNTIYF. CDR3 sequence (DNA): TGTGCCAGCAGCCAACAGGGGGTTAGGTCTGGAAACACCATATATTTT.

Only one count was recorded for this clone. The chain joins TRBV11-2 to TRBJ2-7; 9 bases agree with TRBD1. Trimming at V came to 5 bases and at J to 3 bases, leaving 5 bases not matched to a gene. The CDR3 is made up of 14 amino acids. Germline values: CDR1 SGHAT, CDR2 FQNNGV. CDR3 amino acids: CASSLKTGGYEQYF. CDR3 nucleotides: TGTGCCAGCAGCCTGAAGACAGGGGGCTACGAGCAGTACTTC.

This chain connects TRBV27 to TRBJ2-7, with TRBD1 identical over 7 bases. The CDR3 extends over 14 amino acids. Trimming at V came to 4 bases and at J to 3 bases, leaving 6 bases not matched to a gene. The germline V gene encodes CDR1 MNHEY and CDR2 SMNVEV (reference sequence). CDR3 coding DNA: TGTGCCAGCAGTTCGGGACAGATTCTCTACGAGCAGTACTTC. Translating gives CASSSGQILYEQYF.

The chain employs TRBV9 and TRBJ2-1, with D unresolved. Germline V gene lookup returns CDR1 SGDLS and CDR2 YYNGEE. V gave up 3 bases and J gave up 0 bases, with 13 bases separating them. CDR3 length: 16 amino acids. This CDR3 reads CASSAPVRSSYNEQFF. The CDR3 region has the DNA TGTGCCAGCAGCGCCCCTGTTCGGAGCTCCTACAATGAGCAGTTCTTC.

The rearrangement uses TRBV4-3 and TRBJ2-1; 8 nucleotides align to TRBD2. The V segment lost 4 bases and the J segment 8 bases; nucleotides outside the gene matches: 16. CDR3 size: 17 residues. CDR1 and CDR2 (germline): LGHNA, YSLEER. The CDR3 protein is CASSPGLRGGFGDEQFF. Written as DNA, the CDR3 is TGCGCCAGCAGCCCTGGTCTCCGCGGGGGGTTCGGGGATGAGCAGTTCTTC.

This clone has a single count. The CDR3 sequence: CASSATSGRSYEQYF. The CDR3 nucleotides are TGTGCCAGCAGCGCGACTAGCGGGAGATCCTACGAGCAGTACTTC. The rearrangement links TRBV7-3 to TRBJ2-7; 12 nucleotides match TRBD2. Germline V gene sequence: CDR1 SGHTA, CDR2 FQGTGA. CDR3 length: 15 amino acids. The ends lost 5 bases at V and 1 base at J; junction bases unmatched: 3.

This clone was picked up one time. The rearrangement links TRBV7-2 to TRBJ2-7; TRBD2 aligns across 8 bases. The CDR3 loop spans 15 amino acids. Trimming took 4 bases from V and 4 from J; bases not matched to a gene: 9. The germline V gene has CDR1 SGHTA and CDR2 FQGNSA. The CDR3 spells CASSSGGARGYEQYF. The CDR3 DNA follows: TGTGCCAGCAGCTCGGGGGGGGCACGAGGATACGAGCAGTACTTC.

This sequence joins TRBV9 and TRBJ2-5; 9 bases align to TRBD1. This CDR3 region has 16 residues. After removal of 4 bases from V and 0 bases from J, the junction contained 7 bases not matched to a gene. Germline V gene lookup returns CDR1 SGDLS and CDR2 YYNGEE. The CDR3 here is CASSTGQGRHQETQYF. For the CDR3, the DNA is TGTGCCAGCAGCACAGGACAGGGGAGGCACCAAGAGACCCAGTACTTC.

The chain combines TRBV19 with TRBJ1-2; 11 nucleotides agree with TRBD1. The germline CDR1 and CDR2 sequences are LNHDA and SQIVND (reference sequence). This CDR3 contains 14 residues. V lost 5 bases and J lost 7; bases outside the gene matches: 6. In DNA form, the CDR3 reads TGTGCCAGTAGTGCCGGACAGGGGGCGGTTGGCTACACCTTC. Translation gives CASSAGQGAVGYTF.

The rearrangement uses TRBV27 and TRBJ2-4; D unclear. CDR1 and CDR2 from the germline V gene are MNHEY and SMNVEV (reference sequence). The CDR3 totals 13 residues. V gave up 5 bases and J gave up 0 bases, with 5 bases separating them. CDR3 region: CASSLIAKNIQYF. In DNA form, the CDR3 reads TGTGCCAGCAGTCTTATAGCCAAAAACATTCAGTACTTC.

The chain couples TRBV29-1 to TRBJ2-7, with TRBD1 identical over 10 bases. The germline V gene encodes CDR1 SQVTM and CDR2 ANQGSEA. The J segment lost 2 bases and the V segment lost 6 bases, leaving 7 bases of the junction unmatched. CDR3 length equals 14 residues. The CDR3 spells CSVANGQGAYEQYF. Here the CDR3 DNA reads TGCAGCGTCGCGAACGGACAGGGGGCCTACGAGCAGTACTTC.

This clone was detected only once. Other DNA variants within this sample encode the same CDR3. The chain joins TRBV5-1 to TRBJ2-1; D may be TRBD1 (6 bases). V shed 0 bases and J shed 4 bases, with 8 bases lying between them. Germline lookup yields CDR1 SGHRS and CDR2 YFSETQ. The CDR3 sequence is 14 residues long. The CDR3 protein is CASSLGQEYNEQFF. The CDR3 bases are TGCGCCAGCAGCTTGGGACAGGAATACAATGAGCAGTTCTTC. Full variable domain (remainder filled in from reference TRBV5-1 and TRBJ2-1): KAGVTQTPRYLIKTRGQQVTLSCSPISGHRSVSWYQQTPGQGLQFLFEYFSETQRNKGNFPGRFSGRQFSNSRSEMNVSTLELGDSALYLCASSLGQEYNEQFFGPGTRLTVL.

This sequence joins TRBV7-2 and TRBJ1-2, with 9 nucleotides matching TRBD1. Trimming cost V 5 bases and J 2 bases; bases outside gene matches: 3. The CDR3 length is 14 residues. Germline loops: CDR1 SGHTA, CDR2 FQGNSA. The DNA of the CDR3 is TGTGCCAGCAGCGCCGGGACAGGGAACTATGGCTACACCTTC. It translates to CASSAGTGNYGYTF.

This chain uses TRBV10-3 with TRBJ1-1; the D gene is possibly TRBD1 (5 bases). Germline CDR1 and CDR2: ENHRY and SYGVKD. Between the trimmed V and J ends, which lost 8 bases and 0 bases, there was a span of 10 bases. The CDR3 has 13 residues. For the CDR3, the DNA is TGTGCCATCGGGACTGATCTGAACACTGAAGCTTTCTTT. Amino acids: CAIGTDLNTEAFF.

The rearrangement links TRBV19 to TRBJ2-3; TRBD2 matches at 7 bases. The CDR3 is 15 residues long. The germline V gene has CDR1 LNHDA and CDR2 SQIVND (reference sequence). V lost 0 bases, J lost 4 bases, and 4 bases stayed unmatched. The CDR3 region has the DNA TGTGCCAGTAGTATAGAAGGACTAGGGGCAGATACGCAGTATTTT. It is translated as CASSIEGLGADTQYF.

The chain employs TRBV7-6 and TRBJ2-1, with a tentative D call TRBD1 (6 bases). Germline values: CDR1 SGHVS, CDR2 FNYEAQ. The V and J ends lost 3 bases and 7 bases respectively, with 10 bases between them. The CDR3 spans 13 residues. CDR3: CASSLGALNEQFF. The CDR3 region has the DNA TGTGCCAGCAGCTTGGGGGCATTGAATGAGCAGTTCTTC.

This clone has just a few counts. This chain links TRBV11-2 with TRBJ2-2, with D possibly being TRBD2 (6 bases). The V gene lost 5 bases and the J gene lost 7 bases, with 20 bases spanning the gap. The CDR3 totals 16 residues. Germline V gene sequence: CDR1 SGHAT, CDR2 FQNNGV. In DNA form, the CDR3 reads TGTGCCAGCAGCCCCGGGACTTCCTTGCGTGACGGGGAGCTGTTTTTT. Translation: CASSPGTSLRDGELFF. Drawing the rest from reference TRBV11-2 and TRBJ2-2, the complete variable domain is EAGVAQSPRYKIIEKRQSVAFWCNPISGHATLYWYQQILGQGPKLLIQFQNNGVVDDSQLPKDRFSAERLKGVDSTLKIQPAKLEDSAVYLCASSPGTSLRDGELFFGEGSRLTVL.

The gene calls are TRBV28 and TRBJ2-5, with D perhaps matching TRBD1 (5 bases). The J call may be faulty, since TRBJ2-7 better matches the DNA end. The germline V gene encodes CDR1 MDHEN and CDR2 SYDVKM. The CDR3 sequence is 14 residues long. Here the CDR3 reads CASSLMLRQNEQYF. The CDR3 nucleotides are TGTGCCAGCAGTCTCATGCTCCGACAGAACGAGCAGTACTTC.

The V gene is TRBV5-1, the J gene TRBJ1-4, with D unresolved. V was clipped by 0 bases and J by 0 bases, with 9 bases between them. The germline CDR1 and CDR2 sequences are SGHRS and YFSETQ. This CDR3 spans 16 amino acids. The CDR3 DNA is TGCGCCAGCAGCTTGGCCGGTTCCGCAACTAATGAAAAACTGTTTTTT. Residues: CASSLAGSATNEKLFF.

The chain couples TRBV4-1 to TRBJ1-1, with 7 bases aligning to TRBD1. Trimming removed 4 bases from V and 0 bases from J; junction bases left unmatched: 5. CDR3 length: 15 amino acids. CDR1 MGHRA and CDR2 YSYEKL come from the germline V gene. Written as DNA, the CDR3 is TGCGCCAGCAGCCGCTTAGGGGGCATGAACACTGAAGCTTTCTTT. It encodes CASSRLGGMNTEAFF.

CDR3 protein: CASSLATGNTEAFF. The CDR3 DNA is TGCGCCAGCAGCTTGGCTACAGGGAACACTGAAGCTTTCTTT. The gene calls are TRBV5-1 and TRBJ1-1; weak D call: TRBD1 (5 bases). V lost 0 bases and J 1 base, leaving 7 bases between the germline ends. In germline, CDR1 is SGHRS, CDR2 YFSETQ. This CDR3 region has 14 residues.

The chain uses TRBV9 and TRBJ2-6; D is possibly TRBD1 (5 bases). CDR1 and CDR2 (germline): SGDLS, YYNGEE. This CDR3 comprises 15 residues. Trimming shortened V by 4 bases and J by 0 bases, and 8 bases separated the two germline ends. The CDR3 loop reads CASSRQLSGANVLTF. The CDR3 bases are TGTGCCAGCAGCCGACAGCTCTCTGGGGCCAACGTCCTGACTTTC.

This clone is a singleton in its sample. This CDR3 reads CSVAYTSGRSTGELFF. For the CDR3, the DNA is TGCAGCGTCGCCTATACTAGCGGGAGAAGCACCGGGGAGCTGTTTTTT. This chain links TRBV29-1 with TRBJ2-2; TRBD2 aligns across 11 bases. The V gene's germline CDR1 is SQVTM and CDR2 ANQGSEA. The CDR3 has 16 residues. V was clipped by 6 bases and J by 4 bases; unmatched bases: 10.